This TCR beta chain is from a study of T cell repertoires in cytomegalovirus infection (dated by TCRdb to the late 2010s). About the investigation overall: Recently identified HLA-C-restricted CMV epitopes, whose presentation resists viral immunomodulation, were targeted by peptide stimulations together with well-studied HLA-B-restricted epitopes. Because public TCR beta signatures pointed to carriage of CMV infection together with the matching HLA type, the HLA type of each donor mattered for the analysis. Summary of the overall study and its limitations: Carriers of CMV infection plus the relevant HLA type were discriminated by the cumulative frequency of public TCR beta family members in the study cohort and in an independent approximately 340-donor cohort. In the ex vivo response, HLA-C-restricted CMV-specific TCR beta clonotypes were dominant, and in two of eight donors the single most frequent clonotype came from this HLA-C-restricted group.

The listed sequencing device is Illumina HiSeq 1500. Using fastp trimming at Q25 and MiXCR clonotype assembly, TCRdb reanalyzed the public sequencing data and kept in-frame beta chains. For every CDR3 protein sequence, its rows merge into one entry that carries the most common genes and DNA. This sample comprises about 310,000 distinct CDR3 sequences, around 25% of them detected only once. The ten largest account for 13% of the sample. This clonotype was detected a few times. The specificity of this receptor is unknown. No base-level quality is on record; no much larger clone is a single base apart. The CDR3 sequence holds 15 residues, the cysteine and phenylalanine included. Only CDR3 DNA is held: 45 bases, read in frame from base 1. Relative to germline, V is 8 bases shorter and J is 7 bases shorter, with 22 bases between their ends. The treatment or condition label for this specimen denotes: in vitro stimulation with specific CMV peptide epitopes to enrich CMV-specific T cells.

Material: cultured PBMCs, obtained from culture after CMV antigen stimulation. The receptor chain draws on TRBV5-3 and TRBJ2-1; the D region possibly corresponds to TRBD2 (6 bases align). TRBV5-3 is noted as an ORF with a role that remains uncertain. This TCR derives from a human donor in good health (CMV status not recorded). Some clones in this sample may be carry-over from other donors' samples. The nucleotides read TGTGCCAGCAGTTACCCGGGACTCGCGGGAAATGAGCAGTTCTTC. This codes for CASSYPGLAGNEQFF.